The TCR beta chain described here comes from a study of T cell repertoires in cytomegalovirus infection. At the level of the study: Public TCR beta signatures marked donors with CMV infection and the matching HLA. Whole-study findings and limits: Predominance within the ex vivo response was attributable to HLA-C-restricted CMV-specific TCR beta clonotypes.

This clonotype has only a few counts. Antigen: not known. The CDR3 is 17 residues long. Germline assignment: CDR1 MGHRA and CDR2 YSYEKL. The V end lost 3 bases, the J end lost 4 bases, and 21 bases lay between the germline ends. TCRdb reprocessed the reads with MiXCR, giving one entry per CDR3 protein. This table has roughly 630,000 distinct CDR3 sequences, approximately 24% appearing once. This chain joins TRBV4-1 and TRBJ1-2; a possible D gene is TRBD1 (5 bases). The specimen sequenced was CD8+ T cells from PBMCs. This clonotype originated in a human donor in good health (CMV status not recorded). Some clones in this sample may be carry-over from other donors' samples. The CDR3 region is CASSQVGAGPTGYGYTF. The CDR3 DNA reads TGCGCCAGCAGCCAGGTTGGCGCAGGGCCCACGGGCTATGGCTACACCTTC.